This TCR beta chain was recovered during a study of T-cell memory formation after mild COVID-19. TCRdb analysed the 5' RACE reads with MiXCR anew, one entry per CDR3 protein. This sample yields tens of thousands of distinct CDR3 sequences, of which roughly 7.2% are seen a single time; roughly 1.4% belongs to the top ten. This clonotype occurred a few times. This receptor was obtained from a man younger than 35 who had mild COVID-19 (a few samples of this study predate the infection). Cell type and time point are not known. Specimen: PBMCs or a T cell subset sorted from them (not recorded which).

CDR3 sequence: CASSLPGQGTGANVLTF. CDR3 nucleotides: TGTGCCAGCAGTCTCCCGGGACAGGGAACTGGGGCCAACGTCCTGACTTTC. This chain joins TRBV2 and TRBJ2-6, with 9 bases fitting TRBD1. The V gene's germline CDR1 is SNHLY and CDR2 FYNNEI. The CDR3 totals 17 residues. V was pared by 5 bases and J by 2 bases, with 7 bases of the junction left unmatched.